The 27 T cell receptor beta chains listed next were all sequenced from one sample in a study of blood T cell repertoires in COVID-19. Produced via immunoSEQ multiplex PCR; TCRdb's table is partial and in-frame only. There are roughly 99,000 clones in the sample; about four fifths occur only once, and less than 20% lies in the top ten. The source material was peripheral blood. The receptors derive from a woman aged 80 or over with active or convalescent COVID-19.

This clone was detected once. The chain employs TRBV28 and TRBJ2-1; D remains unclear. CDR1 is MDHEN, CDR2 SYDVKM, per germline. V dropped 3 bases and J dropped 8 bases, with 11 bases sitting between them. The CDR3 is made up of 13 amino acids. The DNA for the CDR3 is TGTGCCAGCAGTTTTCCGGAGTGGGATGAGCAGTTCTTC. It translates to CASSFPEWDEQFF. Full variable domain (remainder filled in from reference TRBV28 and TRBJ2-1): DVKVTQSSRYLVKRTGEKVFLECVQDMDHENMFWYRQDPGLGLRLIYFSYDVKMKEKGDIPEGYSVSREKKERFSLILESASTNQTSMYLCASSFPEWDEQFFGPGTRLTVL.

This clone was counted once. The gene calls are TRBV11-2 and TRBJ2-7; maybe TRBD1 (6 bases). V gave up 0 bases and J gave up 5 bases, with 14 bases separating them. Germline CDR1 SGHAT, CDR2 FQNNGV. CDR3 size: 15 residues. This CDR3 reads CASSLDVGGFHEQYF. CDR3 in DNA: TGTGCCAGCAGCTTAGATGTTGGGGGCTTCCACGAGCAGTACTTC.

V and J are TRBV29-1 and TRBJ1-1; weak D call: TRBD1 (5 bases). CDR1 and CDR2 from the germline V gene are SQVTM and ANQGSEA. This CDR3 has 14 residues. V was pared by 4 bases and J by 1 base, with 13 bases between. The CDR3 reads CSVGETGANTEAFF. The DNA of the CDR3 is TGCAGCGTTGGGGAAACAGGCGCGAACACTGAAGCTTTCTTT.

The J gene is TRBJ2-3, the V gene TRBV4-2; 11 bases agree with TRBD2. The CDR3 extends over 18 amino acids. With V trimmed by 4 bases and J by 4 bases, 13 bases remained unmatched. Germline values: CDR1 LGHNA, CDR2 YNFKEQ. CDR3 residues: CASSPAGASGRWADTQYF. The DNA of the CDR3 is TGTGCCAGCAGCCCCGCCGGGGCTAGCGGGAGGTGGGCAGATACGCAGTATTTT.

This chain uses TRBV18 with TRBJ2-2, with 8 bases lining up with TRBD1. V shed 3 bases, J shed 13 bases, and the junction held 4 bases outside the gene matches. Germline assignment: CDR1 KGHSH and CDR2 LQKENI. The CDR3 covers 12 residues. CDR3 DNA sequence: TGTGCCAGCTCACCTGACAGGGGTGGGCTGTTTTTT. Its protein product is CASSPDRGGLFF.

The chain couples TRBV2 to TRBJ1-2; TRBD1 matches 11 bases. This CDR3 is built from 16 residues. Germline values: CDR1 SNHLY, CDR2 FYNNEI. The V segment lost 3 bases and the J segment 9 bases; nucleotides outside the gene matches: 12. CDR3 region: CASSDVGQGAVRSYTF. Written as DNA, the CDR3 is TGTGCCAGCAGTGACGTCGGACAGGGGGCTGTTCGAAGCTACACCTTC.

This chain joins TRBV30 and TRBJ1-1; no firm D call. The germline V gene encodes CDR1 GTSNPN and CDR2 SVGIG (reference sequence). V was cut by 5 bases and J by 4 bases, with 14 bases left in between. The CDR3 runs 13 residues. This CDR3 reads CAWEPPPSTEAFF. The DNA for the CDR3 is TGTGCCTGGGAACCACCCCCGAGCACTGAAGCTTTCTTT.

The chain couples TRBV4-1 to TRBJ2-7, with 7 bases fitting TRBD2. Trimming removed 1 base from V and 5 bases from J; junction bases left unmatched: 14. The CDR3 runs to 17 residues. From germline, CDR1 is MGHRA and CDR2 YSYEKL. The CDR3 DNA sequence: TGCGCCAGCAGCCAAGGGGGTCGGGGGGACTCAGACAACGAGCAGTACTTC. It is translated as CASSQGGRGDSDNEQYF.

This chain uses TRBV7-9 with TRBJ1-2; D gene unclear. The CDR3 has 12 amino acids. From germline, CDR1 is SEHNR and CDR2 FQNEAQ (reference sequence). V dropped 6 bases and J dropped 5 bases, with 10 bases sitting between them. In nucleotides, the CDR3 is TGTGCCAGCAGGGCCGATGTTTATGGCTACACCTTC. Translating gives CASRADVYGYTF.

In its sample, this clone was seen a few times. The chain has TRBV19 and TRBJ2-1; 12 bases align to TRBD2. This CDR3 is built from 14 residues. Looked up from germline, CDR1 is LNHDA and CDR2 is SQIVND (reference sequence). With 6 bases clipped from V and 6 bases from J, the junction kept 3 bases outside the gene matches. The CDR3 is CASSALAGGNEQFF. Here the CDR3 DNA reads TGTGCCAGTAGCGCACTAGCGGGAGGCAATGAGCAGTTCTTC.

This clone appeared once. This chain connects TRBV7-2 to TRBJ1-1; 7 positions match TRBD1. CDR3 length: 14 amino acids. V was clipped by 5 bases and J by 1 base; unmatched bases: 4. Germline CDR1 is SGHTA and CDR2 is FQGNSA. CDR3 sequence (DNA): TGTGCCAGCAGCCTCCGGACAGGGAACACTGAAGCTTTCTTT. Protein product: CASSLRTGNTEAFF.

The chain couples TRBV6-5 to TRBJ2-7; D is perhaps TRBD2 (6 bases). The CDR3 extends over 15 amino acids. Trimming shortened V by 11 bases and J by 2 bases, and 22 bases separated the two germline ends. Germline V gives CDR1 MNHEY, CDR2 SVGAGI. CDR3 protein: CAATVDQGLPYEQYF. Here the CDR3 DNA reads TGTGCCGCAACCGTCGACCAGGGACTCCCCTACGAGCAGTACTTC.

This clone was seen a handful of times. Here the CDR3 reads CASSVATGGRTDTQYF. The CDR3 region has the DNA TGTGCCAGCAGCGTAGCGACAGGTGGCCGGACAGATACGCAGTATTTT. The chain is built from TRBV9 and TRBJ2-3; D is possibly TRBD1 (6 bases). CDR3 length: 16 residues. The germline gives CDR1 SGDLS, CDR2 YYNGEE. V dropped 0 bases and J dropped 3 bases, with 14 bases sitting between them.

The J gene is TRBJ2-7, the V gene TRBV11-2; 7 bases agree with TRBD2. Germline trimming cut 1 base from V and 6 bases from J; bases unmatched to any gene: 0. The CDR3 totals 12 residues. In germline, CDR1 is SGHAT, CDR2 FQNNGV. In nucleotides, the CDR3 is TGTGCCAGCAGCTTAGGGGGGGGCGAGCAGTACTTC. As protein: CASSLGGGEQYF.

This chain joins TRBV24-1 and TRBJ2-7, with D perhaps TRBD1 (5 bases). The CDR3 has 16 amino acids. With 4 bases removed from V and 2 bases from J, the gap between germline ends came to 17 bases. Germline V gives CDR1 KGHDR, CDR2 SFDVKD. DNA of the CDR3: TGTGCCACCAGTGACCGCCTCCAGGGTAAGACCTACGAGCAGTACTTC. The encoded protein is CATSDRLQGKTYEQYF.

The V gene is TRBV5-4, the J gene TRBJ2-3, with TRBD2 matching 8 bases. Unmatched junction bases numbered 4, after V lost 4 bases and J lost 0 bases. The CDR3 runs to 15 residues. The germline V gene encodes CDR1 SGHNT and CDR2 YYREEE (reference sequence). The CDR3 sequence: CASSTASGSTDTQYF. The DNA of the CDR3 is TGTGCCAGCAGCACCGCTAGCGGGAGCACAGATACGCAGTATTTT.

The chain uses TRBV18 and TRBJ2-7; 7 bases match TRBD2. This CDR3 is built from 14 residues. Per the germline V gene, CDR1 is KGHSH and CDR2 is LQKENI. The J segment lost 2 bases and the V segment lost 3 bases, leaving 4 bases of the junction unmatched. The CDR3, as DNA: TGTGCCAGCTCACCCGAGGCGGGAGCCTACGAGCAGTACTTC. This sequence encodes CASSPEAGAYEQYF.

The chain joins TRBV10-2 to TRBJ2-5; TRBD2 agrees at 8 bases. The CDR3 runs to 13 residues. V was clipped by 6 bases and J by 5 bases; unmatched bases: 5. Germline values: CDR1 WSHSY, CDR2 SAAADI. As DNA, the CDR3 is TGCGCCAGCAGCGGACTAGCCGGGGAGACCCAGTACTTC. Translation gives CASSGLAGETQYF.

The chain couples TRBV7-2 to TRBJ2-7; D might be TRBD1 (6 bases). This CDR3 has 15 residues. Germline CDR1 and CDR2: SGHTA and FQGNSA. Trimming shortened V by 6 bases and J by 2 bases, and 17 bases separated the two germline ends. Written as DNA, the CDR3 is TGTGCCAGCAGTTTGCACAGGGATAGCACCTACGAGCAGTACTTC. As protein: CASSLHRDSTYEQYF.

V gene TRBV6-4 combines with J gene TRBJ1-6; weak D call: TRBD1 (5 bases). The CDR3 is 13 amino acids. CDR1 is MRHNA and CDR2 is SNTAGT in the germline V gene. Trimming took off 4 bases at V and 8 bases at J, with 9 bases between the two ends. For the CDR3, the DNA is TGTGCCAGCAGTGCGTCCAGGGATTCACCCCTCCACTTT. It yields the protein CASSASRDSPLHF.

The chain combines TRBV9 with TRBJ2-3; 14 bases are a match to TRBD2. The CDR3 totals 17 residues. J gave up 5 bases and V 4 bases, and 9 bases lay outside the gene matches. CDR1 SGDLS and CDR2 YYNGEE come from the germline V gene. The CDR3 DNA reads TGTGCCAGCAGCCATCCGGGACTAGCGGGAGAAAGAGATACGCAGTATTTT. Protein: CASSHPGLAGERDTQYF. The full variable domain, its missing parts supplied by reference TRBV9 and TRBJ2-3, is DSGVTQTPKHLITATGQRVTLRCSPRSGDLSVYWYQQSLDQGLQFLIQYYNGEERAKGNILERFSAQQFPDLHSELNLSSLELGDSALYFCASSHPGLAGERDTQYFGPGTRLTVL.

This clone was seen a handful of times. This chain uses TRBV5-4 with TRBJ2-3; D not certain. The CDR3 is 14 residues long. From germline, CDR1 is SGHNT and CDR2 YYREEE (reference sequence). Trimming took 0 bases from V and 4 from J, leaving 9 bases between them. The CDR3 nucleotides are TGTGCCAGCAGCTTGGAAGGCACAGCAGATACGCAGTATTTT. Translating gives CASSLEGTADTQYF. Complete variable domain (other parts from reference TRBV5-4 and TRBJ2-3): ETGVTQSPTHLIKTRGQQVTLRCSSQSGHNTVSWYQQALGQGPQFIFQYYREEENGRGNFPPRFSGLQFPNYSSELNVNALELDDSALYLCASSLEGTADTQYFGPGTRLTVL.

This chain links TRBV2 with TRBJ2-7, with 8 nucleotides matching TRBD2. The CDR3 extends over 14 amino acids. Trimming cost V 6 bases and J 0 bases; bases outside gene matches: 4. Germline loops: CDR1 SNHLY, CDR2 FYNNEI. CDR3 loop: CASRSGLVSYEQYF. DNA for the CDR3: TGTGCCAGCAGATCGGGACTAGTCTCCTACGAGCAGTACTTC.

V usage is TRBV27 and J usage is TRBJ2-7, with 13 bases lining up with TRBD2. The CDR3 has 15 residues. V shed 3 bases, J shed 3 bases, and the junction held 2 bases outside the gene matches. Germline CDR1 is MNHEY and CDR2 is SMNVEV (reference sequence). Written as DNA, the CDR3 is TGTGCCAGCAGTTTGGGACTAGCGGGAATCTACGAGCAGTACTTC. It encodes CASSLGLAGIYEQYF.

This clone was counted only a few times. J is TRBJ2-3 and V is TRBV6-2 or TRBV6-3; maybe TRBD1 (6 bases). This CDR3 contains 13 residues. The V end lost 3 bases, the J end lost 6 bases, and 10 bases lay between the germline ends. From germline, CDR1 is MNHEY and CDR2 SVGEGT. CDR3 nucleotides: TGTGCCAGCAGTTATGGCAGGGGCGATACGCAGTATTTT. This codes for CASSYGRGDTQYF.

On this clone itself: An end of the junction differs from the germline gene, which may be a read error. The rearrangement uses TRBV5-1 and TRBJ1-3; maybe TRBD1 (5 bases). Germline V lookup: CDR1 SGHRS, CDR2 YFSETQ. The CDR3 runs to 17 residues. CDR3 DNA sequence: TGTGCCAGCAGCTTGTCTGCAGGGTCGAGCTCTGGAAACACCATATATTTT. Its protein product is CASSLSAGSSSGNTIYF.

V and J are TRBV5-1 and TRBJ2-3, with D perhaps matching TRBD2 (5 bases). The germline V gene encodes CDR1 SGHRS and CDR2 YFSETQ. Between the trimmed V and J ends, which lost 4 bases and 1 base, there was a span of 19 bases. This CDR3 has 17 residues. CDR3 amino acids: CASSPEVGSAGTDTQYF. The CDR3 nucleotides read TGCGCCAGCAGCCCCGAGGTTGGTTCAGCGGGCACAGATACGCAGTATTTT.